The 26 T cell receptor beta chains in this list originate from one sample, sequenced in a study of T cells after posttransplantation cyclophosphamide. Data came from immunoSEQ multiplex PCR; TCRdb stores just in-frame clones and leaves some out. This table has more than 15,000 clones, roughly 84% appearing once. Control samples came 1 year after myeloablative marrow transplants with methotrexate plus calcineurin inhibitor. The sample was PBMCs, taken 371 days after allogeneic stem cell transplant with calcineurin inhibitor and methotrexate. The source is a male patient in his late teens or twenties who received an allogeneic stem cell transplant from a related donor, was CMV-positive, and had no GVHD. Some T cells may possibly be graft donor cells.

The CDR3 is CASSRLAGSYNEQFF. The CDR3 DNA reads as TGTGCCAGCAGCCGTCTAGCGGGAAGTTACAATGAGCAGTTCTTC. The chain links TRBV7-8 to TRBJ2-1, with 9 bases identical to TRBD2. The CDR3 totals 15 residues. V lost 5 bases and J lost 4; bases outside the gene matches: 6. CDR1 and CDR2 from the germline V gene are SGHVS and FQNEAQ. Full variable domain (missing parts from reference TRBV7-8 and TRBJ2-1): GAGVSQSPRYKVAKRGQDVALRCDPISGHVSLFWYQQALGQGPEFLTYFQNEAQLDKSGLPSDRFFAERPEGSVSTLKIQRTQQEDSAVYLCASSRLAGSYNEQFFGPGTRLTVL.

The chain carries TRBV27 and TRBJ2-6; 7 nucleotides line up with TRBD2. Germline V gives CDR1 MNHEY, CDR2 SMNVEV (reference sequence). This CDR3 is built from 15 residues. V was clipped by 2 bases and J by 2 bases; unmatched bases: 0. CDR3 sequence: CASSLGGAGANVLTF. CDR3 bases: TGTGCCAGCAGTTTAGGGGGGGCTGGGGCCAACGTCCTGACTTTC.

The rearrangement joins TRBV7-9 to TRBJ1-1; 7 bases fit TRBD1. CDR1 is SEHNR, CDR2 FQNEAQ, per germline (reference sequence). CDR3 length equals 15 residues. V shed 5 bases and J 3 bases; nucleotides not matched to a gene: 9. The CDR3 DNA is TGTGCCAGCAGCCCCCTGACAGGGAGGCACACTGAAGCTTTCTTT. Residues: CASSPLTGRHTEAFF.

Of note for this clone: The germline gene is not matched at one end of the junction; a read error may be the cause. Written as DNA, the CDR3 is TGTGCCAGCTCGGTAAATCCTTACAGTGAGCAGTTCTTC. This sequence encodes CASSVNPYSEQFF. The genes are TRBV7-8 and TRBJ2-1; D call uncertain. Germline V lookup: CDR1 SGHVS, CDR2 FQNEAQ. The CDR3 spans 13 residues.

The chain links TRBV2 to TRBJ2-1; 9 bases fit TRBD2. This CDR3 region has 17 residues. CDR1 and CDR2 from the germline V gene are SNHLY and FYNNEI. Trimming removed 1 base from V and 6 bases from J; junction bases left unmatched: 10. CDR3 bases: TGTGCCAGCAGTGAAGTAGGTAGCGGGAGACTGATCAATGAGCAGTTCTTC. It specifies CASSEVGSGRLINEQFF.

V is TRBV2 and J is TRBJ1-4, with a tentative D call TRBD1 (6 bases). The CDR3 is 12 residues long. Germline V gives CDR1 SNHLY, CDR2 FYNNEI. Trimming pared 5 bases from V and 7 bases from J, leaving 8 bases between. The CDR3 sequence: CASSPRGEKLFF. The DNA for the CDR3 is TGTGCCAGCAGTCCCAGGGGTGAAAAACTGTTTTTT. Full variable domain (remainder filled in from reference TRBV2 and TRBJ1-4): EPEVTQTPSHQVTQMGQEVILRCVPISNHLYFYWYRQILGQKVEFLVSFYNNEISEKSEIFDDQFSVERPDGSNFTLKIRSTKLEDSAMYFCASSPRGEKLFFGSGTQLSVL.

This chain links TRBV7-9 with TRBJ1-5, with 7 bases lining up with TRBD1. V trimming: 1 base; J trimming: 7 bases; junction bases outside the gene matches: 4. Germline V gene data show CDR1 as SEHNR and CDR2 as FQNEAQ (reference sequence). The length of the CDR3 is 14 residues. CDR3 in DNA: TGTGCCAGCAGCTTAGGACAGGGCGGGCAGCCCCAGCATTTT. Its protein is CASSLGQGGQPQHF.

The CDR3 protein is CASWPGGNIQYF. CDR3 in DNA: TGTGCCAGCTGGCCAGGTGGAAACATTCAGTACTTC. V usage is TRBV6-5 and J usage is TRBJ2-4; unclear D gene. V lost 8 bases, J lost 6 bases, and 11 bases lay in between. The CDR3 spans 12 residues. Germline loops: CDR1 MNHEY, CDR2 SVGAGI.

The rearrangement uses TRBV11-3 and TRBJ2-1, with 7 bases fitting TRBD2. This CDR3 is built from 14 residues. Looked up from germline, CDR1 is SGHNT and CDR2 is YENEEA. V shed 5 bases, J shed 3 bases, and the junction held 4 bases outside the gene matches. The CDR3, as DNA: TGTGCCAGCAGCCGGGGCGGGAGCTACAATGAGCAGTTCTTC. It yields the protein CASSRGGSYNEQFF.

This clone was detected a few times. This chain joins TRBV19 and TRBJ1-1; perhaps TRBD1 as D (6 bases). CDR1 is LNHDA, CDR2 SQIVND, per germline (reference sequence). The CDR3 is 13 residues long. V lost 3 bases, J lost 4 bases, and 9 bases lay in between. This CDR3 reads CASSMRGGTEAFF. Written as DNA, the CDR3 is TGTGCCAGTAGTATGCGAGGGGGCACTGAAGCTTTCTTT.

This clone was detected once. This chain uses TRBV6-1 with TRBJ2-3, with TRBD2 matching 9 bases. This CDR3 has 17 amino acids. Germline V gene lookup returns CDR1 MNHNS and CDR2 SASEGT. Unmatched junction bases numbered 10, after V lost 4 bases and J lost 2 bases. The CDR3 coding sequence is TGTGCCAGCAGTGGTAGCGGGAGATGGGGCAACACAGATACGCAGTATTTT. Translating it yields CASSGSGRWGNTDTQYF.

The V call is TRBV27, the J call TRBJ2-2, with D possibly matching TRBD2 (6 bases). Germline-derived CDR1 and CDR2 are MNHEY and SMNVEV (reference sequence). The germline V and J ends were trimmed by 2 bases and 7 bases, with 17 bases remaining between them. The CDR3 runs 16 residues. The CDR3 DNA sequence: TGTGCCAGCAGTTTAATGGGACTCCAAACGGGCGGGGAGCTGTTTTTT. Protein product: CASSLMGLQTGGELFF.

The rearrangement joins TRBV10-3 to TRBJ1-6; 7 bases fit TRBD1. The J segment lost 5 bases and the V segment lost 6 bases, leaving 10 bases of the junction unmatched. This CDR3 spans 16 amino acids. Germline values: CDR1 ENHRY, CDR2 SYGVKD. DNA of the CDR3: TGTGCCATCAGCTTCGGACAGGTCTCGGATAATTCACCCCTCCACTTT. It encodes CAISFGQVSDNSPLHF.

In this sample, this clone turned up once. V gene TRBV4-1 combines with J gene TRBJ2-7, with 10 bases fitting TRBD1. V was clipped by 0 bases and J by 6 bases; unmatched bases: 5. The CDR3 totals 15 residues. CDR1 is MGHRA, CDR2 YSYEKL, per germline. CDR3 amino acids: CASSQDGTGVREQYF. The CDR3 nucleotides read TGCGCCAGCAGCCAAGATGGGACAGGGGTGCGCGAGCAGTACTTC.

The rearrangement uses TRBV6-1 and TRBJ2-3, with a tentative D call TRBD2 (6 bases). The CDR3 runs 14 residues. The germline V and J ends were trimmed by 5 bases and 4 bases, with 13 bases remaining between them. From germline, CDR1 is MNHNS and CDR2 SASEGT. The CDR3 region has the DNA TGTGCCAGCAGTTTGGGACTCGCGGCAGATACGCAGTATTTT. Protein product: CASSLGLAADTQYF.

The chain uses TRBV7-9 and TRBJ2-1; D remains unclear. Looked up from germline, CDR1 is SEHNR and CDR2 is FQNEAQ (reference sequence). The germline V and J ends were trimmed by 5 bases and 7 bases, with 12 bases remaining between them. The CDR3 covers 13 residues. The CDR3 DNA reads TGTGCCAGCAGCCCCAACGCCCGGAATGAGCAGTTCTTC. Protein sequence: CASSPNARNEQFF.

The CDR3 here is CASSLASQANYGYTF. The CDR3 bases are TGTGCCAGCAGCTTAGCCTCACAGGCTAACTATGGCTACACCTTC. J is TRBJ1-2 and V is TRBV7-2, with D tentatively TRBD1 (5 bases). There are 15 residues in the CDR3. V lost 0 bases to trimming and J lost 0 bases, with 8 bases between them. Per germline, CDR1 SGHTA and CDR2 FQGNSA.

In this sample, this clone turned up once. This chain uses TRBV5-6 with TRBJ2-7, with a weak D call TRBD1 (5 bases). The CDR3 length is 15 residues. The germline V and J ends were trimmed by 2 bases and 2 bases, with 14 bases remaining between them. Germline V gene lookup returns CDR1 SGHDT and CDR2 YYEEEE. The CDR3 DNA follows: TGTGCCAGCAGCTTCAGAGCTCCACAGGCCTACGAGCAGTACTTC. It encodes CASSFRAPQAYEQYF. Full variable domain (outside the CDR3, taken from reference TRBV5-6 and TRBJ2-7): DAGVTQSPTHLIKTRGQQVTLRCSPKSGHDTVSWYQQALGQGPQFIFQYYEEEERQRGNFPDRFSGHQFPNYSSELNVNALLLGDSALYLCASSFRAPQAYEQYFGPGTRLTVT.

The V and J genes are TRBV28 and TRBJ2-2, with TRBD1 identical over 9 bases. The CDR3 has 16 residues. V lost 6 bases to trimming and J lost 5 bases; unmatched junction nucleotides: 10. CDR1 is MDHEN, CDR2 SYDVKM, per germline. CDR3 nucleotides: TGTGCCAGCAGGCGGGACGGGACAGGGAGGACCGGGGAGCTGTTTTTT. Its protein is CASRRDGTGRTGELFF. The variable domain in full, with the rest retrieved from reference TRBV28 and TRBJ2-2, is DVKVTQSSRYLVKRTGEKVFLECVQDMDHENMFWYRQDPGLGLRLIYFSYDVKMKEKGDIPEGYSVSREKKERFSLILESASTNQTSMYLCASRRDGTGRTGELFFGEGSRLTVL.

The chain carries TRBV7-9 and TRBJ2-1, with 9 bases aligning to TRBD2. V lost 5 bases to trimming and J lost 8 bases; unmatched junction nucleotides: 13. This CDR3 has 16 amino acids. Germline V CDR1 and CDR2: SEHNR, FQNEAQ (reference sequence). Here the CDR3 reads CASSGRLSGSDYEQFF. CDR3 sequence (DNA): TGTGCCAGCAGCGGACGACTTAGCGGGAGTGATTATGAGCAGTTCTTC. Based on the CDR3 plus reference TRBV7-9 and TRBJ2-1, the full variable domain is DTGVSQNPRHKITKRGQNVTFRCDPISEHNRLYWYRQTLGQGPEFLTYFQNEAQLEKSRLLSDRFSAERPKGSFSTLEIQRTEQGDSAMYLCASSGRLSGSDYEQFFGPGTRLTVL.

This clone was seen only once. The V call is TRBV5-4, the J call TRBJ1-2, with a tentative D call TRBD1 (5 bases). The CDR3 is made up of 16 amino acids. Trimming took off 1 base at V and 4 bases at J, with 17 bases between the two ends. The V gene's germline CDR1 is SGHNT and CDR2 YYREEE (reference sequence). DNA for the CDR3: TGTGCCAGCAGCTTGAAGAGCGCAGGGATGTCCTATGGCTACACCTTC. Amino acids: CASSLKSAGMSYGYTF.

The chain uses TRBV21-1 and TRBJ2-3; TRBD1, as called in the table, went unchecked against the DNA. TRBV21-1 counts as a pseudogene. This CDR3 has 22 residues. CDR3 DNA: TGTGCCAGCAGCAAAGTCGTAGGGGGCTGGACTCAGATAGATGAAAGCACAGATACGCAGTATTTT. It is translated as CASSKVVGGWTQIDESTDTQYF.

The chain employs TRBV7-2 and TRBJ2-1; D not resolved. The CDR3 totals 13 residues. Looked up from germline, CDR1 is SGHTA and CDR2 is FQGNSA. Trimming cost V 5 bases and J 7 bases, with 12 bases left between them. Here the CDR3 reads CASSLSARNEQFF. The CDR3 region has the DNA TGTGCCAGCAGCCTAAGTGCTAGGAATGAGCAGTTCTTC.

The chain uses TRBV5-1 and TRBJ1-1; TRBD1 might be the D (5 bases). The CDR3 is made up of 12 amino acids. Germline V CDR1 and CDR2: SGHRS, YFSETQ. Trimming left V 4 bases short and J 11 bases short, with 15 bases between. The CDR3 DNA is TGCGCCAGCAGCGGGGGGGGGTTATTGGCTTTCTTT. It specifies CASSGGGLLAFF.

CDR3 region: CASSREAGTYEQYF. The CDR3 DNA is TGTGCCAGCAGCCGCGAAGCGGGGACCTACGAGCAGTACTTC. The chain uses TRBV6-9 and TRBJ2-7; TRBD2 matches at 7 bases. V lost 6 bases, J lost 2 bases, and 7 bases stayed unmatched. Per the germline V gene, CDR1 is MNHGY and CDR2 is SVAAGI. The CDR3 covers 14 residues.

This clone was seen a handful of times. V usage is TRBV10-3 and J usage is TRBJ1-1, with D possibly being TRBD1 (5 bases). Germline values: CDR1 ENHRY, CDR2 SYGVKD. This CDR3 has 14 amino acids. Deletions cut 10 bases from V and 1 base from J, with 16 bases between. CDR3: CATRTGHKNTEAFF. In DNA, the CDR3 is TGTGCCACACGAACCGGACACAAGAACACTGAAGCTTTCTTT.